The rows below give T cell receptor beta chains drawn from one sample of a study of T-cell memory formation after mild COVID-19. TCRdb re-derived calls from the 5' RACE reads in MiXCR, one entry per CDR3 protein. The data show some 160,000 distinct CDR3 sequences, roughly 31% seen once. The sample was PBMCs or a T cell subset sorted from them (not recorded which). The receptors derive from an adult woman who had mild COVID-19 (a few samples of this study predate the infection). Cell type and time point are not known. Both conserved end residues are part of each CDR3. The order of the fields is clone size, D gene, V gene, J gene, CDR3 protein, CDR3 DNA. The D gene is left open where the match is weak. The size of a clone is reported for some rows only, either as once, few or many, or as a class for expanded clones.

>.|.|TRBV6-1|TRBJ2-5
CASSEMAGGTGITETQYF
TGTGCCAGCAGTGAGATGGCAGGCGGGACCGGTATAACCGAGACCCAGTACTTC
>.|TRBD2|TRBV7-2|TRBJ2-1
CASSSIAGSYNEQFF
TGTGCCAGCAGCTCGATAGCGGGATCCTACAATGAGCAGTTCTTC
>few|.|TRBV7-9|TRBJ2-7
CASSPTTLYEQYF
TGTGCCAGCAGCCCGACTACCCTCTACGAGCAGTACTTC
>.|TRBD2|TRBV20-1|TRBJ2-3
CSASRSGRQDTQYF
TGCAGTGCTAGCCGGAGCGGGAGGCAAGATACGCAGTATTTT
>few|.|TRBV5-8|TRBJ2-1
CASSAGQLVYEQFF
TGTGCCAGCAGCGCGGGACAGCTAGTCTATGAGCAGTTCTTC
>.|TRBD1|TRBV5-1|TRBJ2-1
CASSGQGRNNEQFF
TGCGCCAGCTCCGGACAGGGAAGGAACAATGAGCAGTTCTTC
>.|TRBD2|TRBV20-1|TRBJ2-1
CSVGRGVAGDYNEQFF
TGCAGTGTTGGCCGAGGGGTAGCGGGGGACTACAATGAGCAGTTCTTC
>.|.|TRBV3-1|TRBJ2-1
CASSLSGVYEQFF
TGTGCCAGCAGCCTTTCAGGAGTTTATGAGCAGTTCTTC
>few|.|TRBV28|TRBJ2-3
CASSLGGGEGTDTQYF
TGTGCCAGCAGTTTAGGGGGGGGCGAGGGAACAGATACGCAGTATTTT
>.|.|TRBV30|TRBJ2-5
CAWSVPREGLRRETQYF
TGTGCCTGGAGTGTACCCCGCGAGGGGTTAAGACGTGAGACCCAGTACTTC
>.|.|TRBV24-1|TRBJ1-5
CATSEGTNPNQPQHF
TGTGCCACCAGTGAAGGGACGAACCCCAATCAGCCCCAGCATTTT
>.|.|TRBV2|TRBJ2-3
CASSTHRADTQYF
TGTGCCAGCAGTACCCACAGGGCAGATACGCAGTATTTT
>few|.|TRBV4-3|TRBJ2-5
CASSQDTPGGETQYF
TGCGCCAGCAGCCAAGACACTCCCGGGGGAGAGACCCAGTACTTC
>.|.|TRBV5-1|TRBJ2-3
CASSLEDTDTQYF
TGCGCCAGCAGCTTGGAGGACACAGATACGCAGTATTTT
>.|.|TRBV5-1|TRBJ2-7
CASSLKQAYEQYF
TGCGCCAGCAGCTTGAAACAGGCCTACGAGCAGTACTTC
>few|.|TRBV5-5|TRBJ2-5
CASSLLSHDWQTQYF
TGTGCCAGCAGCTTGCTTTCCCACGATTGGCAGACCCAGTACTTC
>.|TRBD2|TRBV4-1|TRBJ2-7
CASSRNLAGTYEQYF
TGCGCCAGCAGCCGGAACCTAGCGGGAACCTACGAGCAGTACTTC
>few|TRBD2|TRBV7-3|TRBJ2-3
CASSSIAGGPGPDTQYF
TGTGCCAGCAGCTCCATAGCGGGGGGGCCAGGCCCAGATACGCAGTATTTT
>few|TRBD2|TRBV6-4|TRBJ2-1
CASSDAAGGDEQFF
TGTGCCAGCAGTGACGCTGCGGGAGGGGATGAGCAGTTCTTC
>.|TRBD2|TRBV24-1|TRBJ2-7
CATLSGSYNEQYF
TGTGCCACCCTGAGCGGGAGTTATAACGAGCAGTACTTC
>.|TRBD1|TRBV12-3/TRBV12-4|TRBJ2-2
CASRGTVTGELFF
TGTGCCAGCAGGGGGACAGTCACCGGGGAGCTGTTTTTT
>.|.|TRBV7-9|TRBJ2-1
CASSSGQLNYNEQFF
TGTGCCAGCAGCTCCGGTCAGCTTAACTACAATGAGCAGTTCTTC
>.|TRBD1|TRBV7-2|TRBJ2-7
CASSRRDRGEQYF
TGTGCCAGCAGCCGCCGGGACAGGGGCGAGCAGTACTTC
>few|TRBD1|TRBV5-1|TRBJ1-1
CASSTGQGNTEAFF
TGCGCCAGCAGCACGGGACAGGGGAACACTGAAGCTTTCTTT
>.|.|TRBV12-3/TRBV12-4|TRBJ1-1
CASSFGGGGHTEAFF
TGTGCCAGCAGTTTTGGTGGGGGAGGACACACTGAAGCTTTCTTT
>.|TRBD1|TRBV19|TRBJ1-1
CGTKRAGGVNTEAFF
TGTGGTACGAAGCGGGCAGGGGGCGTGAACACTGAAGCTTTCTTT
>.|.|TRBV6-2/TRBV6-3|TRBJ1-5
CASQTGTAQHF
TGTGCCAGCCAGACAGGAACAGCCCAGCATTTT
>many|TRBD2|TRBV7-9|TRBJ2-5
CASSLGTSGGQETQYF
TGTGCCAGCAGCTTAGGGACTAGCGGGGGCCAAGAGACCCAGTACTTC
>.|TRBD1|TRBV29-1|TRBJ1-4
CSAYRGTNEKLFF
TGCAGCGCTTACAGGGGAACTAATGAAAAACTGTTTTTT
>.|.|TRBV20-1|TRBJ2-7
CSARDKKLARHEQYF
TGCAGTGCTAGAGATAAAAAACTAGCTAGGCACGAGCAGTACTTC
>few|.|TRBV7-3|TRBJ1-1
CASSPDRGPEAFF
TGTGCCAGCAGCCCCGACCGGGGCCCTGAAGCTTTCTTT
>few|.|TRBV20-1|TRBJ2-5
CSARDRSASMVTQYF
TGCAGTGCTAGAGATAGGTCGGCTAGCATGGTGACCCAGTACTTC
>few|.|TRBV27|TRBJ2-1
CASIGPNYNEQFF
TGTGCCAGTATTGGGCCTAACTACAATGAGCAGTTCTTC
>.|TRBD1|TRBV5-6|TRBJ1-5
CASSWGTDQPQHF
TGTGCCAGCAGCTGGGGGACAGATCAGCCCCAGCATTTT
>few|TRBD1|TRBV7-9|TRBJ1-1
CASSRAGDRGTEAFF
TGTGCCAGCAGCCGTGCCGGGGACAGGGGAACTGAAGCTTTCTTT
>few|.|TRBV5-1|TRBJ1-1
CASRLGGDNTEAFF
TGCGCCAGCAGATTAGGAGGGGACAACACTGAAGCTTTCTTT
>.|TRBD1|TRBV5-1|TRBJ2-7
CASRLGVGTGDYEQYF
TGCGCCAGCAGGCTTGGGGTTGGGACAGGCGACTACGAGCAGTACTTC
>few|.|TRBV12-3/TRBV12-4|TRBJ2-1
CASSWPRMSNEQFF
TGTGCCAGCAGCTGGCCCCGGATGAGCAATGAGCAGTTCTTC
>many|.|TRBV7-6|TRBJ2-1
CASSLRGSYNEQFF
TGTGCCAGCAGCTTACGGGGCTCCTACAATGAGCAGTTCTTC
>few|.|TRBV29-1|TRBJ2-1
CSVGGAVYNEQFF
TGCAGCGTTGGGGGAGCGGTCTACAATGAGCAGTTCTTC